Listed here is a single T cell receptor beta chain. Its antigen is unknown. The data were produced by immunoSEQ multiplex PCR, yet TCRdb's version contains in-frame clones alone and is incomplete. Of about 58,000 clones in the sample, 70% to 85% were seen once. The record originates from a study of OX40 agonist ivuxolimab in advanced cancers. General study results and limits: Expanded clones were, on average, more numerous among CD8+ T cells than CD4+.

The CDR3 contains 14 residues. CDR1 is SGHTA, CDR2 FQGNSA, per germline. The V and J ends lost 2 bases and 4 bases, in that order; junction bases with no gene match: 5. The rearrangement uses TRBV7-2 and TRBJ2-7; 7 bases are a match to TRBD2. The source material was CD4+ or CD8+ T cells sorted from blood, sampled in a trial of the OX40 agonist ivuxolimab. This sequence originates from an adult with an advanced solid tumor such as melanoma, head and neck, liver or kidney cancer. CDR3 sequence (DNA): TGTGCCAGCAGCTTACGGCGCGGGGGTTACGAGCAGTACTTC. It encodes CASSLRRGGYEQYF.